The clone carrying this TCR beta chain was counted a few times. The target antigen is unknown. TCRdb recomputed calls from the RACE reads with MiXCR, one row per CDR3 protein. The sample consists of about 83,000 distinct CDR3 sequences, over 6% of them appearing once. Regarding time point: patch test 1, 2 weeks after DPC sensitization. Treatment denoted: therapeutic diphenylcyclopropenone sensitization with weekly scalp DPC. These data are taken from a study of human T cells and chemical hapten exposure. Study details: Investigators sensitized about 2 cm by about 2 cm of upper inner arm skin with 2% DPC. Mainly, slight library volume differences in the pool made TCR yields vary.

The study, taken as a whole, reports: There was a positive correlation between PT1 expanded TCR counts and patch test score. Relative to control repertoires, expanded TCRs gave rise to significantly more large CDR3 similarity clusters.

This sample comprised whole blood, obtained in connection with sensitization to the hapten diphenylcyclopropenone (DPC). The TCR was taken from a woman aged 30 to 39 with alopecia areata. Some clones in this sample may be carry-over from other donors' samples.

The CDR3 DNA sequence: TGCGCCAGCAGCCAAGATATCTTGGGGCAAGATACGCAGTATTTT. Its translation is CASSQDILGQDTQYF. The rearrangement uses TRBV4-1 and TRBJ2-3; maybe TRBD1 (5 bases). Trimming pared 0 bases from V and 5 bases from J, leaving 12 bases between. The CDR3 has 15 residues. CDR1 MGHRA and CDR2 YSYEKL come from the germline V gene.